This TCR beta chain was recorded in a study of blood T cell repertoires in COVID-19. Study context: In each case, the material was cDNA or gDNA derived from T cells, B-cell-depleted T cells, or PBMCs.

Seattle's cohort entered during active infection and was followed longitudinally. Authors' processing steps: Nucleated cell counts were estimated from reference gene primer amplification. The method was immunoSEQ multiplex PCR; TCRdb's version includes in-frame clones alone and lacks a portion of them. The DNA gave D and trimming, while V, J and clone size come from that table. The sample lists 150,000 to 200,000 clones, less than 90% seen once, with more than 12% in the top ten. The sequence came from a woman aged 70-85 years with COVID-19, enrolled during active disease. Sequenced input: peripheral blood.

In nucleotides, the CDR3 is TGTGCCAGCAGCTTGAGTATCGGCTCCTACAATGAGCAGTTCTTC. Translating gives CASSLSIGSYNEQFF. The chain joins TRBV5-4 to TRBJ2-1; the D is unclear. In germline, CDR1 is SGHNT, CDR2 YYREEE (reference sequence). V lost 1 base and J lost 0, with 8 bases in between. This CDR3 region has 15 residues.